Presented here are 24 T cell receptor beta chains from one specimen sequenced in a study of T cell changes during pregnancy in multiple sclerosis. The method was immunoSEQ multiplex PCR; TCRdb's version includes in-frame clones alone and lacks a portion of them. The sample has 39,000 or so clones, 94% seen once. Sample: CD8+ T cells from peripheral blood mononuclear cells, taken in the third trimester of pregnancy. These receptors all stem from a female donor with multiple sclerosis, enrolled in a pregnancy study.

This sequence joins TRBV13 and TRBJ2-1; no clear D gene. CDR1 is PRHDT, CDR2 FYEKMQ, per germline (reference sequence). This CDR3 contains 15 residues. V lost 3 bases and J 3 bases, leaving 12 bases between the germline ends. Here the CDR3 DNA reads TGTGCCAGCAGCTTGGTCGGTAACAGCTACAATGAGCAGTTCTTC. The encoded protein is CASSLVGNSYNEQFF.

The J gene is TRBJ2-5, the V gene TRBV6-6; 11 bases map to TRBD1. The V gene's germline CDR1 is MNHNY and CDR2 SVGAGI (reference sequence). Trimming took 3 bases from V and 2 from J; bases not matched to a gene: 5. The CDR3 extends over 16 amino acids. The CDR3 DNA is TGTGCCAGCAGTTATAGGGGACAGGGGGAACAAGAGACCCAGTACTTC. It translates to CASSYRGQGEQETQYF.

The chain couples TRBV6-1 to TRBJ2-7; D is perhaps TRBD2 (6 bases). Germline lookup yields CDR1 MNHNS and CDR2 SASEGT. The CDR3 loop spans 14 amino acids. V was clipped by 6 bases and J by 0 bases, with 12 bases between them. CDR3 residues: CASRPRDFSYEQYF. CDR3 DNA: TGTGCCAGCAGACCCCGGGACTTCTCCTACGAGCAGTACTTC.

This sequence joins TRBV27 and TRBJ2-5; 8 nucleotides agree with TRBD1. This CDR3 has 17 amino acids. J was trimmed by 5 bases and V by 0 bases; bases with no gene match: 11. From germline, CDR1 is MNHEY and CDR2 SMNVEV (reference sequence). CDR3 sequence (DNA): TGTGCCAGCAGTTTATCACCCCGGACAGGGTATGGGGAGACCCAGTACTTC. Protein sequence: CASSLSPRTGYGETQYF.

Here the CDR3 reads CASSLGLPTDEQYF. CDR3 sequence (DNA): TGTGCCAGCAGCCTAGGACTCCCAACCGACGAGCAGTACTTC. The genes are TRBV5-6 and TRBJ2-7; perhaps TRBD2 as D (5 bases). Trimming left V 4 bases short and J 5 bases short, with 16 bases between. Germline V CDR1 and CDR2: SGHDT, YYEEEE. There are 14 residues in the CDR3.

The V call is TRBV10-3, the J call TRBJ2-7; 14 bases align to TRBD2. Unmatched junction bases numbered 7, after V lost 7 bases and J lost 5 bases. From germline, CDR1 is ENHRY and CDR2 SYGVKD. This CDR3 is 15 amino acids long. The CDR3, as DNA: TGTGCCATCACCAAGGGGACTAGCGGGAGACACGAGCAGTACTTC. Protein: CAITKGTSGRHEQYF.

The chain has TRBV7-9 and TRBJ2-1; 8 positions agree with TRBD2. The CDR3 contains 15 residues. V shed 4 bases and J 6 bases; nucleotides not matched to a gene: 8. Germline-derived CDR1 and CDR2 are SEHNR and FQNEAQ (reference sequence). CDR3 residues: CASSSERGRGNEQFF. The CDR3 DNA reads as TGTGCCAGCAGCTCCGAGCGGGGGAGGGGCAATGAGCAGTTCTTC.

CDR3 residues: CAWSDIGTVSYEQYF. The CDR3 DNA sequence: TGTGCCTGGAGTGACATCGGGACAGTTTCCTACGAGCAGTACTTC. The J gene is TRBJ2-7, the V gene TRBV30, with 7 bases that match TRBD1. CDR3 length equals 15 residues. The V segment lost 1 base and the J segment 1 base; nucleotides outside the gene matches: 7. CDR1 is GTSNPN and CDR2 is SVGIG in the germline V gene (reference sequence).

V is TRBV27 and J is TRBJ2-2; the D gene is possibly TRBD2 (5 bases). This CDR3 region has 15 residues. Trimming removed 4 bases at V and 3 bases at J, with 12 bases between. The germline V gene encodes CDR1 MNHEY and CDR2 SMNVEV (reference sequence). The CDR3 nucleotides read TGTGCCAGCAGTTACTTAGGAGGTCACACCGGGGAGCTGTTTTTT. It translates to CASSYLGGHTGELFF.

CDR3 loop: CASSGGGRNTGELFF. CDR3 DNA sequence: TGTGCCAGTAGTGGTGGAGGGAGGAACACCGGGGAGCTGTTTTTT. The chain uses TRBV19 and TRBJ2-2; D perhaps matches TRBD2 (6 bases). Trimming removed 5 bases at V and 1 base at J, with 11 bases between. Germline loops: CDR1 LNHDA, CDR2 SQIVND (reference sequence). The CDR3 is 15 residues long. The entire variable domain, with the rest obtained from reference TRBV19 and TRBJ2-2, is as follows: DGGITQSPKYLFRKEGQNVTLSCEQNLNHDAMYWYRQDPGQGLRLIYYSQIVNDFQKGDIAEGYSVSREKKESFPLTVTSAQKNPTAFYLCASSGGGRNTGELFFGEGSRLTVL.

This rearrangement joins TRBV19 to TRBJ2-3; unclear D gene. The V end was cut by 9 bases, the J end by 6 bases, with 7 bases between. The CDR3 has 10 residues. CDR1 is LNHDA, CDR2 SQIVND, per germline (reference sequence). CDR3 sequence: CASLGDTQYF. The DNA for the CDR3 is TGTGCCAGCCTCGGGGATACGCAGTATTTT. Combining the CDR3 with reference TRBV19 and TRBJ2-3 gives the whole variable domain DGGITQSPKYLFRKEGQNVTLSCEQNLNHDAMYWYRQDPGQGLRLIYYSQIVNDFQKGDIAEGYSVSREKKESFPLTVTSAQKNPTAFYLCASLGDTQYFGPGTRLTVL.

In regard to this clone: At one boundary the junction diverges from the germline segment, which might be a read error. For the CDR3, the DNA is TGTACCAGCAGCGTAGGTCCCGGGACAGTATATGGCTACACCTTC. It is translated as CTSSVGPGTVYGYTF. The rearrangement links TRBV9 to TRBJ1-2, with 7 bases that match TRBD1. The CDR3 totals 15 residues. Germline CDR1 SGDLS, CDR2 YYNGEE. The full variable domain, its missing parts supplied by reference TRBV9 and TRBJ1-2, is DSGVTQTPKHLITATGQRVTLRCSPRSGDLSVYWYQQSLDQGLQFLIQYYNGEERAKGNILERFSAQQFPDLHSELNLSSLELGDSALYFCTSSVGPGTVYGYTFGSGTRLTVV.

Written as DNA, the CDR3 is TGTGCCAGCAGTCCTGGACTAGCGGGAGGGCCAGATACGCAGTATTTT. Residues: CASSPGLAGGPDTQYF. The rearrangement links TRBV27 to TRBJ2-3, with TRBD2 identical over 15 bases. CDR3 length equals 16 residues. J lost 4 bases, V lost 5 bases, and 4 bases had no gene match. CDR1 is MNHEY and CDR2 is SMNVEV in the germline V gene (reference sequence).

V is TRBV7-6 and J is TRBJ2-7, with 7 bases that match TRBD1. Germline loops: CDR1 SGHVS, CDR2 FNYEAQ. The trim removed 6 bases at V and 2 bases at J, leaving 7 bases unmatched. The CDR3 has 14 amino acids. DNA of the CDR3: TGTGCCAGCAGTCCGGGACAGACGACCTACGAGCAGTACTTC. It yields the protein CASSPGQTTYEQYF. The full variable domain, in which reference TRBV7-6 and TRBJ2-7 provide the parts outside the CDR3, is GAGVSQSPRYKVTKRGQDVALRCDPISGHVSLYWYRQALGQGPEFLTYFNYEAQQDKSGLPNDRFSAERPEGSISTLTIQRTEQRDSAMYRCASSPGQTTYEQYFGPGTRLTVT.

V is TRBV29-1 and J is TRBJ2-7; 8 nucleotides match TRBD1. This CDR3 has 17 residues. J gave up 0 bases and V 2 bases, and 12 bases lay outside the gene matches. Per germline, CDR1 SQVTM and CDR2 ANQGSEA. The CDR3 loop is CSVETLDRVGDSYEQYF. The CDR3 DNA sequence: TGCAGCGTTGAAACCCTGGACAGGGTTGGGGACTCCTACGAGCAGTACTTC.

This clone was counted once. The chain recombines TRBV27 with TRBJ2-7; 9 bases fit TRBD1. The CDR3 is 14 amino acids. V dropped 5 bases and J dropped 3; count of bases not matched to a gene: 5. The germline gives CDR1 MNHEY, CDR2 SMNVEV (reference sequence). The CDR3 region is CASSPQGQGYEQYF. The CDR3 DNA follows: TGTGCCAGCAGTCCCCAGGGACAGGGCTACGAGCAGTACTTC.

This chain connects TRBV28 to TRBJ1-1; a weak D match, TRBD1 (5 bases). This CDR3 has 14 residues. Trimming took 3 bases from V and 5 from J, leaving 13 bases between them. CDR1 and CDR2 from the germline V gene are MDHEN and SYDVKM. This chain's CDR3 is CASSLRGGRTEAFF. The CDR3 DNA reads TGTGCCAGCAGTTTGCGGGGGGGGAGGACTGAAGCTTTCTTT.

This clone turned up a few times. V gene TRBV7-2 combines with J gene TRBJ2-7, with TRBD2 matching 8 bases. The V segment lost 4 bases and the J segment 4 bases; nucleotides outside the gene matches: 6. This CDR3 comprises 14 residues. CDR1 is SGHTA and CDR2 is FQGNSA in the germline V gene. The CDR3 region is CASSWSGSVYEQYF. Written as DNA, the CDR3 is TGTGCCAGCAGCTGGAGCGGGAGCGTGTACGAGCAGTACTTC.

This sequence joins TRBV5-1 and TRBJ2-5; D gene uncertain. The J call may be mistaken, given a closer DNA end match to TRBJ2-7. Germline loops: CDR1 SGHRS, CDR2 YFSETQ. The CDR3 totals 13 residues. The CDR3 is CASSLYSTYEQYF. As DNA, the CDR3 is TGCGCCAGCAGCTTGTATAGCACCTACGAGCAGTACTTC.

This chain joins TRBV2 and TRBJ2-5, with 11 bases fitting TRBD1. The V segment lost 7 bases and the J segment 2 bases; nucleotides outside the gene matches: 3. The germline gives CDR1 SNHLY, CDR2 FYNNEI. This CDR3 has 14 amino acids. Here the CDR3 reads CASTGQGAQETQYF. CDR3 nucleotides: TGTGCCAGCACTGGACAGGGGGCTCAAGAGACCCAGTACTTC.

This sequence joins TRBV6-6 and TRBJ2-1; TRBD2 aligns across 7 bases. Germline V CDR1 and CDR2: MNHNY, SVGAGI (reference sequence). V gave up 6 bases and J gave up 5 bases; unmatched junction bases: 13. The CDR3 has 16 amino acids. The DNA of the CDR3 is TGTGCCAGCAGAACGGAAGCGGGGCTAGCGAACAATGAGCAGTTCTTC. Residues: CASRTEAGLANNEQFF.

The V call is TRBV7-2, the J call TRBJ1-2; D may be TRBD1 (5 bases). Trimming pared 4 bases from V and 7 bases from J, leaving 22 bases between. Germline CDR1 reads SGHTA; CDR2 reads FQGNSA. The CDR3 extends over 16 amino acids. The CDR3 reads CASSYAVGGALSGYTF. CDR3 nucleotide sequence: TGTGCCAGCAGCTACGCCGTGGGAGGGGCCTTGAGTGGCTACACCTTC.

V usage is TRBV7-9 and J usage is TRBJ2-7, with 8 nucleotides matching TRBD1. The CDR3 contains 15 residues. Germline V lookup: CDR1 SEHNR, CDR2 FQNEAQ (reference sequence). Losses at the gene ends were 0 bases for V and 5 bases for J; bases not matched to a gene: 6. CDR3 sequence: CASSLAQGAKNEQYF. CDR3 DNA sequence: TGTGCCAGCAGCTTAGCTCAGGGGGCGAAAAACGAGCAGTACTTC.

This clone was counted a single time. The chain links TRBV2 to TRBJ2-1; TRBD2 matches 8 bases. With 6 bases clipped from V and 0 bases from J, the junction kept 4 bases outside the gene matches. The CDR3 has 15 residues. Germline CDR1 SNHLY, CDR2 FYNNEI. Here the CDR3 reads CASRTSVRSYNEQFF. Here the CDR3 DNA reads TGTGCCAGCAGGACTAGCGTCCGCTCCTACAATGAGCAGTTCTTC.